Each of the 9 T cell receptor beta chains below was sequenced from the same sample in a study of T cell responses to AZD1222 COVID-19 vaccine. TCRdb's table, derived via immunoSEQ multiplex PCR, lists solely in-frame clones and lacks some. This table has approximately 150,000 clones, roughly 91% appearing once. This specimen was peripheral blood, taken 28 days after the second AZD1222 dose. These receptors all come from an adult who received the AZD1222 COVID-19 vaccine.

The chain couples TRBV10-3 to TRBJ1-6, with D uncertain. The CDR3 has 14 residues. Per the germline V gene, CDR1 is ENHRY and CDR2 is SYGVKD. Trimming pared 2 bases from V and 8 bases from J, leaving 10 bases between. CDR3 sequence: CAISEVSWDSPLHF. The CDR3 nucleotides read TGTGCCATCAGTGAGGTCAGTTGGGATTCACCCCTCCACTTT.

The chain has TRBV4-3 and TRBJ2-3; a weak D match, TRBD2 (6 bases). The germline CDR1 and CDR2 sequences are LGHNA and YSLEER. V was clipped by 0 bases and J by 0 bases, with 19 bases between them. This CDR3 region has 19 residues. The CDR3 region is CASSQDSLRGRSSTDTQYF. CDR3 nucleotide sequence: TGCGCCAGCAGCCAAGATTCTCTCCGGGGGAGGTCTAGCACAGATACGCAGTATTTT.

The chain links TRBV25-1 to TRBJ1-6; 7 bases line up with TRBD1. The length of the CDR3 is 14 residues. From germline, CDR1 is MGHDK and CDR2 SYGVNS. The ends lost 0 bases at V and 14 bases at J; junction bases unmatched: 7. This CDR3 is CASSEYYDRATLHF. Written as DNA, the CDR3 is TGTGCCAGCAGTGAATATTATGACAGGGCCACCCTCCACTTT.

The chain employs TRBV6-5 and TRBJ2-3; 10 positions agree with TRBD2. Germline CDR1 and CDR2: MNHEY and SVGAGI. The CDR3 consists of 14 residues. V lost 6 bases, J lost 5 bases, and 5 bases stayed unmatched. The CDR3: CASRPSGGRDTQYF. The CDR3 DNA reads as TGTGCCAGCAGACCTAGCGGGGGAAGAGATACGCAGTATTTT.

The chain couples TRBV2 to TRBJ1-5; no firm D call. V lost 3 bases to trimming and J lost 9 bases, with 15 bases between them. Germline V gene data show CDR1 as SNHLY and CDR2 as FYNNEI. This CDR3 spans 14 amino acids. The CDR3 protein is CASSEVVHSSPQHF. The CDR3 DNA reads TGTGCCAGCAGTGAGGTGGTACATTCGTCGCCCCAGCATTTT.

The chain is built from TRBV7-2 and TRBJ1-6, with D unclear. CDR1 is SGHTA, CDR2 FQGNSA, per germline. CDR3 length: 15 amino acids. V lost 1 base, J lost 10 bases, and 14 bases lay in between. The CDR3 nucleotides read TGTGCCAGCAGCTTAGACGCGGTGAATCGATCACCCCTCCACTTT. It translates to CASSLDAVNRSPLHF.

V is TRBV3-1 (or the pseudogene TRBV3-2) and J is TRBJ1-5; 7 nucleotides align to TRBD1. The CDR3 has 15 residues. V trimming: 4 bases; J trimming: 6 bases; junction bases outside the gene matches: 9. CDR1 is LGHDT and CDR2 is YNNKEL in the germline V gene (reference sequence). CDR3 loop: CASSPQGGGGQPQHF. The CDR3 region has the DNA TGTGCCAGCAGCCCCCAGGGGGGGGGCGGTCAGCCCCAGCATTTT.

The chain couples TRBV18 to TRBJ1-1; 9 bases match TRBD1. The germline gives CDR1 KGHSH, CDR2 LQKENI. V was pared by 4 bases and J by 2 bases, with 11 bases of the junction left unmatched. The length of the CDR3 is 17 residues. The CDR3 DNA is TGTGCCAGCTCACAAGCCGGGACAGGGAGGGGAAACACTGAAGCTTTCTTT. Translated: CASSQAGTGRGNTEAFF.

The rearrangement links TRBV6-4 to TRBJ1-1; D unresolved. The CDR3 extends over 13 amino acids. The germline CDR1 and CDR2 sequences are MRHNA and SNTAGT. V lost 6 bases and J lost 0, with 8 bases in between. CDR3 bases: TGTGCCAGCAGCTTCGACCTGAACACTGAAGCTTTCTTT. Translated: CASSFDLNTEAFF.